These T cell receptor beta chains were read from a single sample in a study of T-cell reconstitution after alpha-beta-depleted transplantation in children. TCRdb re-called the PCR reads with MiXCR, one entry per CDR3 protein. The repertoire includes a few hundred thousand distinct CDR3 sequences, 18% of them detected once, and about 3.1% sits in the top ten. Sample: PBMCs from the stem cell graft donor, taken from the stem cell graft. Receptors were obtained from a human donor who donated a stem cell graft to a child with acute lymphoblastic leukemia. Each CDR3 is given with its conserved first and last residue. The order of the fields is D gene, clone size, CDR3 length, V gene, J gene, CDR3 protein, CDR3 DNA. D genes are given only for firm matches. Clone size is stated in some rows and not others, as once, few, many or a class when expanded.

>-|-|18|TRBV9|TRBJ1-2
CASSTPKLTERGDIGYTF
TGTGCCAGCAGTACCCCAAAATTGACGGAGAGAGGAGATATAGGCTACACCTTC
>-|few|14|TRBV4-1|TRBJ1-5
CASSQVGGREPQHF
TGCGCCAGCAGCCAAGTGGGGGGCCGCGAGCCCCAGCATTTT
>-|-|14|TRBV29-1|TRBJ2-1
CSANQRAGYNEQFF
TGCAGCGCCAACCAGAGAGCGGGTTACAATGAGCAGTTCTTC
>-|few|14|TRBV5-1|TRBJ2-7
CASSDPWGGGEQYF
TGCGCCAGCAGCGACCCATGGGGTGGCGGCGAGCAGTACTTC
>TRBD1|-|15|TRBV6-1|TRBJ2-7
CASTYFPTGAYEQYF
TGTGCCAGCACCTATTTCCCTACAGGGGCCTACGAGCAGTACTTC
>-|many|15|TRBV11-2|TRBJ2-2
CASSLGGTFTGELFF
TGTGCCAGCAGCTTAGGCGGTACTTTCACCGGGGAGCTGTTTTTT
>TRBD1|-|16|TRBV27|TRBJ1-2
CASSLSGQGAVYGYTF
TGTGCCAGCAGTTTATCGGGACAGGGGGCCGTGTATGGCTACACCTTC
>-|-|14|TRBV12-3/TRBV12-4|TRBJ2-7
CASSILESAYEQYF
TGTGCCAGCAGTATACTAGAATCGGCCTACGAGCAGTACTTC
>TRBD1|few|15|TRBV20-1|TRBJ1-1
CSARRPGGSNTEAFF
TGCAGTGCTAGAAGACCAGGGGGCTCCAACACTGAAGCTTTCTTT
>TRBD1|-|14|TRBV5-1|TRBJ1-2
CASSGRTGAYGYTF
TGCGCCAGCAGCGGAAGGACAGGGGCCTATGGCTACACCTTC
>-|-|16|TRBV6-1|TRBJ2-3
CASSDNIGGSTDTQYF
TGTGCCAGCAGTGACAATATCGGGGGAAGCACAGATACGCAGTATTTT
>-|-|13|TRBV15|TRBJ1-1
CATSRDGATEAFF
TGTGCCACCAGCAGAGATGGGGCCACTGAAGCTTTCTTT
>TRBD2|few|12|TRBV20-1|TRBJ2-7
CSARAWEGEQYF
TGCAGTGCTAGGGCCTGGGAGGGCGAGCAGTACTTC
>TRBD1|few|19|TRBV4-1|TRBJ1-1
CASSQDSWTGVTMNTEAFF
TGCGCCAGCAGCCAAGATAGCTGGACAGGGGTCACTATGAACACTGAAGCTTTCTTT
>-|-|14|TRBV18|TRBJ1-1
CASSPLTANTEAFF
TGTGCCAGCTCACCACTTACAGCGAACACTGAAGCTTTCTTT
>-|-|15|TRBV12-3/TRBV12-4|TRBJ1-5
CASTSGLYSNQPQHF
TGTGCCAGCACCTCGGGGCTCTATAGCAATCAGCCCCAGCATTTT
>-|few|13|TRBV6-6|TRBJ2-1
CASLSGRYNEQFF
TGTGCCAGCCTGAGCGGACGGTACAATGAGCAGTTCTTC
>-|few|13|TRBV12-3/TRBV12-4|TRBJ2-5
CASSLDFGETQYF
TGTGCCAGCAGTTTGGACTTTGGAGAGACCCAGTACTTC
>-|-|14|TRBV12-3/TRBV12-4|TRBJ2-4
CASSFGLAKNIQYF
TGTGCCAGCAGTTTTGGACTAGCCAAAAACATTCAGTACTTC
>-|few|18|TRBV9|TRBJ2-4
CASSGGSGRSLTKNIQYF
TGTGCCAGCAGCGGAGGATCGGGCAGGAGTCTAACCAAAAACATTCAGTACTTC
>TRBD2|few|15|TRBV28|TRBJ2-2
CASSLFQREGGELFF
TGTGCCAGCAGTTTATTCCAGCGGGAGGGCGGGGAGCTGTTTTTT
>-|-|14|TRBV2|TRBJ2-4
CASSAATAKNIQYF
TGTGCCAGCAGTGCCGCCACAGCCAAAAACATTCAGTACTTC
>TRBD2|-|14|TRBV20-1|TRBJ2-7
CSARRLAVHYEQYF
TGCAGTGCTAGAAGACTAGCGGTCCATTACGAGCAGTACTTC
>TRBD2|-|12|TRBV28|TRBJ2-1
CASSFSGGEQFF
TGTGCCAGCAGTTTTTCGGGGGGGGAGCAGTTCTTC
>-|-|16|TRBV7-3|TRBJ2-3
CASSLGLSTRRDTQYF
TGTGCCAGCAGCTTAGGTCTTTCTACAAGGAGAGATACGCAGTATTTT
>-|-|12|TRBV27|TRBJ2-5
CASRPDSGTQYF
TGTGCCAGCAGGCCAGACTCGGGGACCCAGTACTTC
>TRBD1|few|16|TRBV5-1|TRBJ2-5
CASSSKTGSSPETQYF
TGCGCCAGCAGCTCTAAGACAGGGAGCTCTCCGGAGACCCAGTACTTC
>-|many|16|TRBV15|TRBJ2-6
CATSRDYSSGANVLTF
TGTGCCACCAGCAGAGATTACTCCTCTGGGGCCAACGTCCTGACTTTC
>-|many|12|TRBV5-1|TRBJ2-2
CASSLHTGELFF
TGCGCCAGCAGCTTGCACACCGGGGAGCTGTTTTTT
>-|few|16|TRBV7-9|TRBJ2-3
CASSPWLAADTDTQYF
TGTGCCAGCAGCCCCTGGTTGGCAGCCGACACAGATACGCAGTATTTT
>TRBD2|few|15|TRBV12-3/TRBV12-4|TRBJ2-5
CASSRLAGPQETQYF
TGTGCCAGCAGTCGACTAGCGGGCCCTCAAGAGACCCAGTACTTC
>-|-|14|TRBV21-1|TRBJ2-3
CAIPLTSSTDTQYF
TGTGCCATCCCGTTGACTAGCAGCACAGATACGCAGTATTTT
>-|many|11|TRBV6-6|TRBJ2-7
CASRASYEQYF
TGTGCCAGCAGGGCTTCCTACGAGCAGTACTTC
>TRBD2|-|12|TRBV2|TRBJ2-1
CASSYFGGEQFF
TGTGCCAGCAGTTACTTCGGGGGGGAGCAGTTCTTC
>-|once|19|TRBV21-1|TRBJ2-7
CASSERSHLGEGDSYEQYF
TGTGCCAGCTCCGAAAGGAGCCACCTAGGGGAGGGGGACTCCTACGAGCAGTACTTC
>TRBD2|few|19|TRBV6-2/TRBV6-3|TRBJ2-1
CASIDGAGVSLPRRNEQFF
TGTGCCAGCATCGACGGGGCGGGAGTCTCCCTTCCGCGTCGGAATGAGCAGTTCTTC
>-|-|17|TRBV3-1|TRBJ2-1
CASSLLGLGSSYNEQFF
TGTGCCAGCAGCCTTCTTGGACTGGGGAGCTCCTACAATGAGCAGTTCTTC
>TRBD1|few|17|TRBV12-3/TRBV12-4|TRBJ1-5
CASSLIQGAIYNQPQHF
TGTGCCAGCAGTTTGATCCAGGGGGCGATCTACAATCAGCCCCAGCATTTT
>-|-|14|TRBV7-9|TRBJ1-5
CASSLWGALQPQHF
TGTGCCAGCAGCTTATGGGGGGCATTACAGCCCCAGCATTTT
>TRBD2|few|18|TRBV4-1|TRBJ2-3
CASSQVAGGSLSTDTQYF
TGCGCCAGCAGCCAAGTCGCGGGGGGGAGCCTTAGCACAGATACGCAGTATTTT
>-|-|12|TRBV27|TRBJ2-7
CASSPRTGEQYF
TGTGCCAGCAGTCCCCGGACCGGGGAGCAGTACTTC
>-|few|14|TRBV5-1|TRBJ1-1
CASMMTAGDTEAFF
TGCGCCAGCATGATGACAGCGGGGGACACTGAAGCTTTCTTT
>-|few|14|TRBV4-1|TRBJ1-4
CASTRGATNEKLFF
TGCGCCAGTACCCGGGGGGCAACTAATGAAAAACTGTTTTTT
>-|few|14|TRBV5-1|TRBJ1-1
CASSSSGRSLEAFF
TGCGCCAGCAGTTCCTCCGGGAGGTCCCTTGAAGCTTTCTTT
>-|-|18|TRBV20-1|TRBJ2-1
CSAPPLVKEPYSYNEQFF
TGCAGTGCTCCCCCCCTAGTCAAAGAGCCCTACTCCTACAATGAGCAGTTCTTC
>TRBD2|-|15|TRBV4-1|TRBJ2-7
CASSQGTGGPIEQYF
TGCGCCAGCAGCCAAGGAACGGGAGGGCCTATCGAGCAGTACTTC
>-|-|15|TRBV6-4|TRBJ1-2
CASSDGSGVDYGYTF
TGTGCCAGCAGTGACGGCAGCGGGGTTGACTATGGCTACACCTTC
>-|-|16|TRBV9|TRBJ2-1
CASSVDAVGAWNEQFF
TGTGCCAGCAGCGTAGATGCGGTGGGGGCCTGGAATGAGCAGTTCTTC
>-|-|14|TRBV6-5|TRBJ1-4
CASSYSGANEKLFF
TGTGCCAGCAGTTACTCCGGCGCCAATGAAAAACTGTTTTTT
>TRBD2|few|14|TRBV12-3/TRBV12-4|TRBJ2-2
CASSPLAGSGELFF
TGTGCCAGCAGTCCCCTAGCGGGAAGCGGGGAGCTGTTTTTT